The 5 T cell receptor beta chains given below trace back to one sample, sequenced in a study of T cells in localized non-small cell lung cancer. Sequencing used immunoSEQ multiplex PCR; TCRdb keeps in-frame clones, though not all of them. The sample holds tens of thousands of clones, around 84% seen once. Here the sequenced sample was peripheral blood, taken before any cancer treatment. These receptors all stem from a female donor older than 55 with stage I lung adenocarcinoma.

The V gene is TRBV4-1, the J gene TRBJ2-5; 7 bases fit TRBD2. This CDR3 has 15 amino acids. Germline V gene data show CDR1 as MGHRA and CDR2 as YSYEKL. Trimming took 1 base from V and 1 from J; bases not matched to a gene: 3. In nucleotides, the CDR3 is TGCGCCAGCAGCCAAGGAGGCGGGGGCCAAGAGACCCAGTACTTC. Its protein is CASSQGGGGQETQYF.

With respect to this clone: Mismatch with germline at one junction end may stem from a read error. The chain joins TRBV7-7 to TRBJ2-1; TRBD2 matches 11 bases. CDR1 SSHAT and CDR2 FNYEAQ come from the germline V gene (reference sequence). The CDR3 contains 18 residues. The CDR3 DNA sequence: TGTGCTAGCAGCTTAGCAACCCCCGGGACTAGCGGCCACAATGAGCAGTTCTTC. Encoded protein: CASSLATPGTSGHNEQFF.

V is TRBV7-9 and J is TRBJ2-7; 9 bases align to TRBD2. V lost 1 base and J lost 0; bases outside the gene matches: 10. Germline V lookup: CDR1 SEHNR, CDR2 FQNEAQ (reference sequence). The CDR3 sequence is 18 residues long. DNA for the CDR3: TGTGCCAGCAGCTTAGGAAGCGGGGGGACTATTAACTCCTACGAGCAGTACTTC. It translates to CASSLGSGGTINSYEQYF.

V gene TRBV2 combines with J gene TRBJ2-2, with 9 bases fitting TRBD1. The germline V gene encodes CDR1 SNHLY and CDR2 FYNNEI. The V and J ends lost 6 bases and 5 bases, in that order; junction bases with no gene match: 4. This CDR3 has 14 residues. The CDR3 here is CASRTQGATGELFF. CDR3 DNA sequence: TGTGCCAGCAGAACACAGGGGGCGACCGGGGAGCTGTTTTTT.

V gene TRBV2 combines with J gene TRBJ2-3, with D hard to call. This CDR3 is built from 13 residues. The germline V and J ends were trimmed by 5 bases and 0 bases, with 6 bases remaining between them. Germline CDR1 SNHLY, CDR2 FYNNEI. The CDR3 here is CASSRLSTDTQYF. In DNA form, the CDR3 reads TGTGCCAGCAGTAGACTGAGCACAGATACGCAGTATTTT.